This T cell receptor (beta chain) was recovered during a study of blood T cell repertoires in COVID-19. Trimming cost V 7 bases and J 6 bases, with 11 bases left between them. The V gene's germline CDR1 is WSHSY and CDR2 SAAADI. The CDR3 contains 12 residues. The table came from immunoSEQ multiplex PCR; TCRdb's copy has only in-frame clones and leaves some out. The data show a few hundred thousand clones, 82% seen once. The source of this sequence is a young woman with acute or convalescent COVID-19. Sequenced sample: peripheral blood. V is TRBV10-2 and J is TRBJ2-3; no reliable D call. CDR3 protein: CASTRQMDTQYF. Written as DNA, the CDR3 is TGCGCCAGCACACGACAAATGGATACGCAGTATTTT.